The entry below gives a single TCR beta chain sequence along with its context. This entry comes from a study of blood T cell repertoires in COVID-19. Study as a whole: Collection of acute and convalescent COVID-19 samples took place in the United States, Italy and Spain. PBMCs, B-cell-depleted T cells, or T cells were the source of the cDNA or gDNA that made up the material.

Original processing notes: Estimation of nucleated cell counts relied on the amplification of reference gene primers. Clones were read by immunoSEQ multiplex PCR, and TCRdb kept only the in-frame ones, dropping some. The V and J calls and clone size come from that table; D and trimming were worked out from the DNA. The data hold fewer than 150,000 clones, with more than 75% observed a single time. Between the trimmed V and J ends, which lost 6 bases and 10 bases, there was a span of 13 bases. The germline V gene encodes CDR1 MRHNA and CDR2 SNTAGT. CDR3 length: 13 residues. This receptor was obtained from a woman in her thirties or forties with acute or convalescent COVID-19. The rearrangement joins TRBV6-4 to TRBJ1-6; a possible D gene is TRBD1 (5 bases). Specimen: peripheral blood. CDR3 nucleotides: TGTGCCAGCAGCGCAGGGTTTCAATCACCCCTCCACTTT. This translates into CASSAGFQSPLHF.